This T cell receptor (beta chain) was found in a study of blood T cell repertoires in COVID-19. In the study overall: Sources were T cells, B-cell-depleted T cells, or PBMCs; the material itself was cDNA or gDNA.

The germline V gene encodes CDR1 SGHTA and CDR2 FQGNSA. The CDR3 runs to 13 residues. Deletions cut 11 bases from V and 1 base from J, with 15 bases between. Seattle researchers signed up patients amid active infection and tracked them longitudinally. In the original workflow: Using reference gene primer amplification, nucleated cell counts were estimated. Libraries were prepared by immunoSEQ multiplex PCR; TCRdb keeps only in-frame clonotypes and omits some of them. The D gene and trimming were derived from the DNA, and the V and J assignments and clone size from that table. Of about 300,000 clones listed, roughly 86% are singletons.

The rearrangement links TRBV7-2 to TRBJ2-7; D possibly corresponds to TRBD2 (6 bases). The sample was peripheral blood. The receptor was derived from a woman aged 25 to 39 with COVID-19, enrolled during active disease. CDR3 protein: CASRLVGSYEQYF. The CDR3 DNA is TGTGCCTCCAGACTAGTTGGTTCCTACGAGCAGTACTTC. The full variable domain, with the rest looked up from reference TRBV7-2 and TRBJ2-7, is GAGVSQSPSNKVTEKGKDVELRCDPISGHTALYWYRQSLGQGLEFLIYFQGNSAPDKSGLPSDRFSAERTGGSVSTLTIQRTQQEDSAVYLCASRLVGSYEQYFGPGTRLTVT.